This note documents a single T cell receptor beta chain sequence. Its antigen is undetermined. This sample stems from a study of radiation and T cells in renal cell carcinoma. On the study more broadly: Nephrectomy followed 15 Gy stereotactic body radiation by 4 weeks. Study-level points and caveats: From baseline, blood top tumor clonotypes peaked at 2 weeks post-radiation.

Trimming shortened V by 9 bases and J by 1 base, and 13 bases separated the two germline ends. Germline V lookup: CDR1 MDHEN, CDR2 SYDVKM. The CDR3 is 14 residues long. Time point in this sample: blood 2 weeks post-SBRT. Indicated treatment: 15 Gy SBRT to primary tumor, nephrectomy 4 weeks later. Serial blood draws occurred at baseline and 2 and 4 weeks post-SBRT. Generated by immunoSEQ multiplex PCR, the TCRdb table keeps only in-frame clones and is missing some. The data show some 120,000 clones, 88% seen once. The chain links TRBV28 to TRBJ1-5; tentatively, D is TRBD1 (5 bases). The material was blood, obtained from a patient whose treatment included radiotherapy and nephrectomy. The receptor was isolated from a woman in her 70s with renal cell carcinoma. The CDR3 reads CASRGASSNQPQHF. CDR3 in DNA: TGTGCCAGTCGCGGGGCGAGCAGCAATCAGCCCCAGCATTTT.